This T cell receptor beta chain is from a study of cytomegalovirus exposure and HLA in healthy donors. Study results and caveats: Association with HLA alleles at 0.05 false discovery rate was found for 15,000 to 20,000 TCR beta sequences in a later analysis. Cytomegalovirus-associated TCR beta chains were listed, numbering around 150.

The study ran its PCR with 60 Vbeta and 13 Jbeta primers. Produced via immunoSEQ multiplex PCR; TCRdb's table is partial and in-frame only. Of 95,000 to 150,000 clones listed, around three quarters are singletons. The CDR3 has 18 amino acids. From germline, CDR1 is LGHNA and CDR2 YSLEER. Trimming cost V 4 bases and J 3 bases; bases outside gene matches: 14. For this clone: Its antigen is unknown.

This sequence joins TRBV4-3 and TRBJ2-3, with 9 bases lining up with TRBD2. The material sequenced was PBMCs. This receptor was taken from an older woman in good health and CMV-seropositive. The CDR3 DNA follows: TGCGCCAGCAGCCCGGGTCAGACTAGCGGAGGGTGGACAGATACGCAGTATTTT. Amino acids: CASSPGQTSGGWTDTQYF.